This T cell receptor beta chain was sequenced during a study of radiotherapy plus CTLA-4 blockade in lung cancer. Study summary: There were objective responses in 15% to 20% of patients, and around 31% had disease control.

This clone was seen a handful of times. CTLA-4 blockade using ipilimumab, together with focal radiation, was received by patients with chemo-refractory metastatic non-small-cell lung cancer. Assay used: immunoSEQ multiplex PCR; TCRdb lists only in-frame clones, some missing. The sample has 45,000 or so clones, 70% to 80% seen once. The V end lost 2 bases, the J end lost 5 bases, and 19 bases lay between the germline ends. The CDR3 spans 16 residues. Per germline, CDR1 GTSNPN and CDR2 SVGIG (reference sequence). V usage is TRBV30 and J usage is TRBJ1-5; no definite D call. The sample was peripheral blood, taken from a patient treated with radiotherapy plus ipilimumab. This sequence originates from a human donor with non-small cell lung cancer who had stable disease on radiotherapy plus ipilimumab. CDR3 sequence reads: CAWSLPARTMDQPQHF. Written as DNA, the CDR3 is TGTGCCTGGAGTCTACCGGCCAGGACTATGGATCAGCCCCAGCATTTT.